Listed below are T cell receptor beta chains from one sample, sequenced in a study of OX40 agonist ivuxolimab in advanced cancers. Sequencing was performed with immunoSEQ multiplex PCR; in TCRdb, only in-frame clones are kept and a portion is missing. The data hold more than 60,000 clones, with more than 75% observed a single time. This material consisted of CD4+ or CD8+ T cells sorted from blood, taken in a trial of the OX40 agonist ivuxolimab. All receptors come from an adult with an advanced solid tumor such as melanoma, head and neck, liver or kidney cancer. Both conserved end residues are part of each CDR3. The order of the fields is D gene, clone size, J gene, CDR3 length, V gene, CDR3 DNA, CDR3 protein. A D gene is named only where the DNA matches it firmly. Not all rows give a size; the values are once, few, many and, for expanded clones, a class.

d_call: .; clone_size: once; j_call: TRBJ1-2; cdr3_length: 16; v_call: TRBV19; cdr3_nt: TGTGCCAGTAGTATACGGGCACTGGGGGACAACTATGGCTACACCTTC; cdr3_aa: CASSIRALGDNYGYTF
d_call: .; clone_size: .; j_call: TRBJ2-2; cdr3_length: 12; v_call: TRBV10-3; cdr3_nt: TGTGCCATCAGTGAGTCAGCCGGGGAGCTGTTTTTT; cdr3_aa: CAISESAGELFF
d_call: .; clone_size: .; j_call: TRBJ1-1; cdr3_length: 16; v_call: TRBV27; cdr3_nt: TGTGCCAGCAGTTTGCTACCCTCCAGAGTGAACACTGAAGCTTTCTTT; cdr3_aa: CASSLLPSRVNTEAFF
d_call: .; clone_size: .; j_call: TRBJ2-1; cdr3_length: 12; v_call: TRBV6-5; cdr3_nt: TGTGCCAGCAGTACGGTGGGGGATGAGCAGTTCTTC; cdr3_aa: CASSTVGDEQFF
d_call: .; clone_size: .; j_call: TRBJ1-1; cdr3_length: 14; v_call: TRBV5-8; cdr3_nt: TGTGCCAGCAGCTTATCCTCGTCCCGCACTGAAGCTTTCTTT; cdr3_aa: CASSLSSSRTEAFF
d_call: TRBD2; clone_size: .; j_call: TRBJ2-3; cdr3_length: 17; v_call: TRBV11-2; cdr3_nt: TGTGCCAGCAGCCCCAGGGGAGCGGGGGGCCCCGCGGATACGCAGTATTTT; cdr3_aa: CASSPRGAGGPADTQYF
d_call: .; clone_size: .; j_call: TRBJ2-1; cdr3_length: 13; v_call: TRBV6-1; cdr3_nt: TGTGCCAGCAATCCACTACAATCCGGTGAGCAGTTCTTC; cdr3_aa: CASNPLQSGEQFF
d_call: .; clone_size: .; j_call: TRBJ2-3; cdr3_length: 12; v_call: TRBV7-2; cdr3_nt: TGTGCCAGCAGCTTGCACGGGGATACGCAGTATTTT; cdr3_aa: CASSLHGDTQYF
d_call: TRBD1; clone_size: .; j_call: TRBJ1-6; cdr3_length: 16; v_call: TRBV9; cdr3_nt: TGTGCCAGCAGCTTGACCGGGACAGGGGAAAATTCACCCCTCCACTTT; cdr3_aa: CASSLTGTGENSPLHF
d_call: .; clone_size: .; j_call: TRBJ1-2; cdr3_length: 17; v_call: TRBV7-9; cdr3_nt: TGTGCCAGCAGCCGAACCATAGGAAACCCAGCTAACTATGGCTACACCTTC; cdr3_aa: CASSRTIGNPANYGYTF
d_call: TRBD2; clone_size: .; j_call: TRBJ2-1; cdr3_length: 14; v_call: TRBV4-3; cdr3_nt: TGCGCCAGCAGCCAGGACGGGACTAGTGATGAGCAGTTCTTC; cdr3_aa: CASSQDGTSDEQFF
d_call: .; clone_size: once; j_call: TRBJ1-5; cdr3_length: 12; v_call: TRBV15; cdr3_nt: TGTGCCACCAGCAGAGCTGGGCAGCCCCAGCATTTT; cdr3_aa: CATSRAGQPQHF
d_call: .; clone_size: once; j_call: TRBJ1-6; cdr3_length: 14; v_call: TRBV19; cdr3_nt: TGTGCCAGTAGTGAGGGAACTTATAATTCACCCCTCCACTTT; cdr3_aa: CASSEGTYNSPLHF
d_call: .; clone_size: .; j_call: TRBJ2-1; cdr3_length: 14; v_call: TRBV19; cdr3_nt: TGTGCCAGTAGTATGGGCCTTACCTACAATGAGCAGTTCTTC; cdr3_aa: CASSMGLTYNEQFF
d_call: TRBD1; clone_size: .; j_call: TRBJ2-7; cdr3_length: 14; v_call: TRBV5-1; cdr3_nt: TGCGCCAGCAGCTTGCGACAGGGGACGTACGAGCAGTACTTC; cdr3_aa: CASSLRQGTYEQYF
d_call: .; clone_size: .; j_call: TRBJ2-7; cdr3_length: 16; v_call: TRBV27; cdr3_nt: TGTGCCAGTGGGGGATTGACAGGTCCGCTATCCTACGAGCAGTACTTC; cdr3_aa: CASGGLTGPLSYEQYF
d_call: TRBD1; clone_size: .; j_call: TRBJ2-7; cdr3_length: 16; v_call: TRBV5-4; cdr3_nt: TGTGCCAGCAGCGCAGGGTTGGGACAGGGGCTCTACGAGCAGTACTTC; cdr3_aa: CASSAGLGQGLYEQYF
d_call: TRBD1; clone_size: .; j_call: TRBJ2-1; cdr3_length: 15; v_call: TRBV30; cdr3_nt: TGTGCCTGGACCGCAAGGGACAGGGGGCTAGGAGAGCAGTTCTTC; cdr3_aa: CAWTARDRGLGEQFF
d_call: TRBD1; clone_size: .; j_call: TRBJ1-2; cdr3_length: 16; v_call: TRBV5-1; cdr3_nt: TGCGCCAGCAGCTCAACCCCGGGACAGAAAAACTATGGCTACACCTTC; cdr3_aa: CASSSTPGQKNYGYTF
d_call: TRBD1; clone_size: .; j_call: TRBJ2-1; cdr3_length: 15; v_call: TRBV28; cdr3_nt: TGTGCCAGCAGTTCCTCCGGGACAGGAGACAATGAGCAGTTCTTC; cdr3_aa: CASSSSGTGDNEQFF
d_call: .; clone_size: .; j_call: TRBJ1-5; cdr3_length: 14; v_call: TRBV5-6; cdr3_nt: TGTGCCAGCAGCTTGAGGGGAAGCAATCAGCCCCAGCATTTT; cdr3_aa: CASSLRGSNQPQHF
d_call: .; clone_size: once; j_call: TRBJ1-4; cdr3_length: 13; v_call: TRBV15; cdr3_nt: TGTGCCACCAGCAGAGATAAGGGAGAAAAACTGTTTTTT; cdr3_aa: CATSRDKGEKLFF
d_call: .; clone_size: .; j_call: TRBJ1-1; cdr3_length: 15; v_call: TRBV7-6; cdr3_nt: TGTGCCAGCAGCCATGGGGGGCGAGGGAGCACTGAAGCTTTCTTT; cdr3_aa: CASSHGGRGSTEAFF
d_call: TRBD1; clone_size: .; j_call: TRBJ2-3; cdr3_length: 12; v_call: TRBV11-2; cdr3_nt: TGTGCCAGCAGCTTAGTGGGGACAGGGCAGTATTTT; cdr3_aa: CASSLVGTGQYF
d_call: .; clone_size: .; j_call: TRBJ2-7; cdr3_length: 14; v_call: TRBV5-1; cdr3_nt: TGCGCCAGCAGCTTGGTTGCGGGATTGTACGAGCAGTACTTC; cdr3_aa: CASSLVAGLYEQYF
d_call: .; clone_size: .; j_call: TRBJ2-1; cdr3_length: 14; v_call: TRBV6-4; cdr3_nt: TGTGCCAGCAGTGACTCAGGCGCTAACAATGAGCAGTTCTTC; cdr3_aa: CASSDSGANNEQFF
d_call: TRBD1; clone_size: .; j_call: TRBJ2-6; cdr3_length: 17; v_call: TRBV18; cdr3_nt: TGTGCCAGCTCACCCAGACAGGGGGCGGCTGGGGCCAACGTCCTGACTTTC; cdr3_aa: CASSPRQGAAGANVLTF
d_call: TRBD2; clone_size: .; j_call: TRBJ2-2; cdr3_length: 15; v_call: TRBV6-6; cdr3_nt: TGTGCCAGCAGTGCCCGCGGGGGGGCCGTCGGGGAGCTGTTTTTT; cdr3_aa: CASSARGGAVGELFF
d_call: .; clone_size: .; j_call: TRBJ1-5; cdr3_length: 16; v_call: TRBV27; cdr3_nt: TGTGCCAGCAGGATGCGGGGTAACTTCGCTTATCAGCCCCAGCATTTT; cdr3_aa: CASRMRGNFAYQPQHF
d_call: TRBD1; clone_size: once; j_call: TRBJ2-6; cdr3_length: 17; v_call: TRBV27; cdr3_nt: TGTGCCAGCAGTTCCGGACAGGGGCTCCCTGGGGCCAACGTCCTGACTTTC; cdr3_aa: CASSSGQGLPGANVLTF
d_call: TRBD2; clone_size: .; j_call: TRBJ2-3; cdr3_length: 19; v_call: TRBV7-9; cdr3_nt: TGTGCCAGCAGCTCTGGACTAGCGGGAGGATCAGCGGTGCCAGATACGCAGTATTTT; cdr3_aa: CASSSGLAGGSAVPDTQYF
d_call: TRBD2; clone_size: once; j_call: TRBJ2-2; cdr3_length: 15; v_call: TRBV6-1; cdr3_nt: TGTGCCAGCACCGGCGGAGCGGGGATCACCGGGGAGCTGTTTTTT; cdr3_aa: CASTGGAGITGELFF
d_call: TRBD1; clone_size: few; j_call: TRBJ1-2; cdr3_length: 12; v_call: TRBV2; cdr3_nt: TGTGCCAGCAATCCAGGGGGCTATGGCTACACCTTC; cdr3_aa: CASNPGGYGYTF
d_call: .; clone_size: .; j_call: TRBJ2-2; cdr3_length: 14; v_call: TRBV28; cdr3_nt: TGTGCCAGCAGCCCCAGGACTAACACCGGGGAGCTGTTTTTT; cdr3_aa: CASSPRTNTGELFF
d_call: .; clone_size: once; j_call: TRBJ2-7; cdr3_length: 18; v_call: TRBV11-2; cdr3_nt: TGTGCCAGCAGCTTACAGGGGCAGATATACGGTTATGGGGGCGAGCAGTACTTC; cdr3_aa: CASSLQGQIYGYGGEQYF
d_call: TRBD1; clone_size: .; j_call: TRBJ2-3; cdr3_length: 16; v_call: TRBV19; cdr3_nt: TGTGCCAGTAGTACAAGGACAGGGGGTTACACAGATACGCAGTATTTT; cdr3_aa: CASSTRTGGYTDTQYF
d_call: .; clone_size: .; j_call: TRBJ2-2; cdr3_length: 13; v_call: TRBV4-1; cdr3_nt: TGCGCCAGCCGTGAGGGGGTCGCCGGGGAGCTGTTTTTT; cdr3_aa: CASREGVAGELFF
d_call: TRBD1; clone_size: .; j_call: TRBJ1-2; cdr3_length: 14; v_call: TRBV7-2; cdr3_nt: TGTGCCAGCAGCTCACAGACAGGGGGCGATGGCTACACCTTC; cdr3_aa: CASSSQTGGDGYTF
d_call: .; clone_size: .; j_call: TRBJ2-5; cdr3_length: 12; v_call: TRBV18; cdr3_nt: TGTGCCAGCTCACCCGGTGAAGAGACCCAGTACTTC; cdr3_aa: CASSPGEETQYF
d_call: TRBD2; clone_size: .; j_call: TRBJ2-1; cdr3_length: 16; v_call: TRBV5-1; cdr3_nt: TGCGCCAGCAGCCCGCCGGCTAGCGGATCCTACAATGAGCAGTTCTTC; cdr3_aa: CASSPPASGSYNEQFF
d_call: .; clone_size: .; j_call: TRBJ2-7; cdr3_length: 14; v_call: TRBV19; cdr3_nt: TGTGCCAGTAGGGCCAGGGGACCCACCTACGAGCAGTACTTC; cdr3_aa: CASRARGPTYEQYF
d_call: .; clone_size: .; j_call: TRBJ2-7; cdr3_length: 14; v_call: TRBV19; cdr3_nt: TGTGCCAGTATGGGGGACAAAAGCCCCTACGAGCAGTACTTC; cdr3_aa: CASMGDKSPYEQYF
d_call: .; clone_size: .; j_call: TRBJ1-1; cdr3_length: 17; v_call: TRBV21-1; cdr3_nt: TGTGCCAGCAGCAAAGTTGACCCGACCCATAAGCACACTGAAGCTTTCTTT; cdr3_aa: CASSKVDPTHKHTEAFF